The sequence of this TCR beta chain was determined in a study of T cells in Graves' hyperthyroidism and ophthalmopathy. The overall study: Once the initial diagnosis was made, peripheral blood was obtained before any treatment.

Points on this clonotype: Its antigen remains unidentified.

Trimming took 11 bases from V and 2 from J, leaving 18 bases between them. The CDR3 is made up of 14 amino acids. Germline CDR1 and CDR2: LNHDA and SQIVND (reference sequence). Study findings and constraints: Most thyroid clonotypes expanded above 0.001 were also detected in blood.

RNA transcripts yielded amplified TCR beta CDR3 regions. The TCR CDR3 was amplified in a first-round RT-PCR using the HTBI primer set. TCRdb recomputed calls from the multiplex PCR reads with MiXCR, one row per CDR3 protein. Of approximately 560,000 distinct CDR3 sequences in the sample, around 16% were seen once. This sequence joins TRBV19 and TRBJ1-2, with D tentatively TRBD1 (6 bases). Material for sequencing was blood. The source is a woman younger than 45 with Graves' hyperthyroidism. The CDR3 DNA reads TGTGCCTCCATGGCCCACGGACAGAACTATGGCTACACCTTC. Its protein is CASMAHGQNYGYTF.